The 5 T cell receptor beta chains below all came from one sample that was sequenced in a study of identical twins. TCRdb passed the 5' RACE reads through MiXCR, listing each CDR3 protein once. Found here are fewer than 350,000 distinct CDR3 sequences, about 8.1% of them singletons; the top ten hold 2% to 2.5%. These data were also filed under a second study, of yellow fever vaccine responses in identical twins.

The sample consisted of memory (CD45RO+) T cells sorted from blood. The receptors come from a young woman in good health.

This clonotype was recorded at least ten times. The V and J genes are TRBV11-2 and TRBJ1-5; no definite D call. Germline lookup yields CDR1 SGHAT and CDR2 FQNNGV. This CDR3 contains 13 residues. V dropped 4 bases and J dropped 4 bases, with 8 bases sitting between them. CDR3 sequence reads: CASSSELNQPQHF. The CDR3 coding sequence is TGTGCCAGCAGCTCAGAGTTGAATCAGCCCCAGCATTTT.

The chain joins TRBV7-3 to TRBJ2-1, with 12 nucleotides matching TRBD2. The CDR3 has 14 amino acids. Unmatched junction bases numbered 7, after V lost 7 bases and J lost 9 bases. The germline CDR1 and CDR2 sequences are SGHTA and FQGTGA. The CDR3 loop reads CASTLLAGGTEQFF. The CDR3 nucleotides read TGTGCCAGCACCCTACTAGCGGGAGGCACTGAGCAGTTCTTC.

This clonotype was observed many times. The chain carries TRBV7-6 and TRBJ1-4, with D possibly TRBD1 on 5 matching bases. CDR3 length: 17 residues. Germline assignment: CDR1 SGHVS and CDR2 FNYEAQ. Trimming left V 0 bases short and J 1 base short, with 12 bases between. The CDR3 DNA is TGTGCCAGCAGCTTAGCGCCTCGGGGGGGAACTAATGAAAAACTGTTTTTT. Its protein product is CASSLAPRGGTNEKLFF. Full variable domain (missing parts from reference TRBV7-6 and TRBJ1-4): GAGVSQSPRYKVTKRGQDVALRCDPISGHVSLYWYRQALGQGPEFLTYFNYEAQQDKSGLPNDRFSAERPEGSISTLTIQRTEQRDSAMYRCASSLAPRGGTNEKLFFGSGTQLSVL.

This clonotype was counted at least ten times. This rearrangement joins TRBV29-1 to TRBJ1-1; perhaps TRBD1 as D (6 bases). CDR1 is SQVTM and CDR2 is ANQGSEA in the germline V gene. V shed 6 bases and J shed 4 bases, with 12 bases lying between them. The CDR3 is 12 amino acids. CDR3 in amino acids: CSVQGGGTEAFF. For the CDR3, the DNA is TGCAGCGTACAGGGTGGGGGCACTGAAGCTTTCTTT.

This clonotype was counted many times. Here the CDR3 DNA reads TGTGCCAGCAGCTTAACCGGCGGACAGCAAGAGACCCAGTACTTC. Translation gives CASSLTGGQQETQYF. The chain employs TRBV7-3 and TRBJ2-5; TRBD1 might be the D (6 bases). This CDR3 region has 15 residues. The V gene lost 0 bases and the J gene lost 2 bases, with 10 bases spanning the gap. Germline V gene sequence: CDR1 SGHTA, CDR2 FQGTGA.